This TCR beta chain derives from a study of blood T cell repertoires in COVID-19. Study in general: The origin of the acute and convalescent COVID-19 samples was the United States, Italy and Spain. Nucleic acid was either cDNA or gDNA, and it came from T cells, B-cell-depleted T cells, or PBMCs.

The CDR3 length is 16 residues. Looked up from germline, CDR1 is SGHTA and CDR2 is FQGTGA. The V gene lost 1 base and the J gene lost 4 bases, with 14 bases spanning the gap. The table came from immunoSEQ multiplex PCR; TCRdb's copy has only in-frame clones and leaves some out. The sample shows around 18,000 clones, 80% of them seen only once. This TCR came from an elderly man with acute or convalescent COVID-19. The chain couples TRBV7-3 to TRBJ2-1; maybe TRBD2 (7 bases). Input material: peripheral blood. The CDR3 DNA is TGTGCCAGCAGCTTAAAGTATGGGGGGGCTTACAATGAGCAGTTCTTC. Its protein is CASSLKYGGAYNEQFF.